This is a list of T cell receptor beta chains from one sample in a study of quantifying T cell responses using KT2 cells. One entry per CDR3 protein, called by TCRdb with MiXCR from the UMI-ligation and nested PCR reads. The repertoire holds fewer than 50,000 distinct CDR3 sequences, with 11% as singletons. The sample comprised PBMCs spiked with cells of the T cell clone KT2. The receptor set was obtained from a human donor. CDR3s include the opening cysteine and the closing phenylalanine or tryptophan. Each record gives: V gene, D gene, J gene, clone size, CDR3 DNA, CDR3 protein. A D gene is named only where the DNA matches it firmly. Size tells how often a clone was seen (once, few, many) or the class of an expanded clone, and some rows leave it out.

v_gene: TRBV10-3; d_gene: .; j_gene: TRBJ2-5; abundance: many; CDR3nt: TGTGCCATCAGCACGGACGGCCTTGGAGAGACCCAGTACTTC; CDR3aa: CAISTDGLGETQYF
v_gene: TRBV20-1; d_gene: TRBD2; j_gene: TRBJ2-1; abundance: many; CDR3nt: TGCAGTGCTTCACTAGCGGGAGGCGGGGGTGAGCAGTTCTTC; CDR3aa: CSASLAGGGGEQFF
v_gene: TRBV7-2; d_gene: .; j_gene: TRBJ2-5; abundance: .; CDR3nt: TGTGCCAGCAGCTTAGCACGGGGTACAGAGACCCAGTACTTC; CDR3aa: CASSLARGTETQYF
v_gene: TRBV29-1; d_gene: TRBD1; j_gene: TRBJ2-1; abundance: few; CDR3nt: TGCAGCGTCGGACAGGGACGTTACAATGAGCAGTTCTTC; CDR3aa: CSVGQGRYNEQFF
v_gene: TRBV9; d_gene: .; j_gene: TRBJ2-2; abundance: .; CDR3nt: TGTGCCAGCAGCGTAGGTTGGGTAACCGGGGAGCTGTTTTTT; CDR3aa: CASSVGWVTGELFF
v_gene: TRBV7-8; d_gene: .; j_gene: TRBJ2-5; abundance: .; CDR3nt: TGTGCCAGCAGCACCTCGGACGAAGAGACCCAGTACTTC; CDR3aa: CASSTSDEETQYF
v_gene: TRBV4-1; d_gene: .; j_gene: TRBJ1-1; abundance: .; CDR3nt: TGCGCCAGCAGCCAAGCTTCAGGCCGGGGGTCGACTGAAGCTTTCTTT; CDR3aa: CASSQASGRGSTEAFF
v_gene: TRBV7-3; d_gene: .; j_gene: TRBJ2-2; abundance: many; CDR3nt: TGTGCCAGCAGCTTAAGCGGGGAATCTGGGTCCACCGGGGAGCTGTTTTTT; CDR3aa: CASSLSGESGSTGELFF
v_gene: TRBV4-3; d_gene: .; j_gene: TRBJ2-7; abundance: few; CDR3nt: TGCGCCAGCAGCCAAGGCGGGGACAGACACTACGAGCAGTACTTC; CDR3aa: CASSQGGDRHYEQYF
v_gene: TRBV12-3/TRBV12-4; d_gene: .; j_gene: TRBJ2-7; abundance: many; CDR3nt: TGTGCCAGCAGTTCCACCCGGCACCGCTCCTACGAGCAGTACTTC; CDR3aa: CASSSTRHRSYEQYF
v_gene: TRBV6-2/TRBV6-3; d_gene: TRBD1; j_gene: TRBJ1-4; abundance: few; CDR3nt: TGTGCCAGCAGTGGAGCCGGGACAGGGGATGAAAAACTGTTTTTT; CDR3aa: CASSGAGTGDEKLFF
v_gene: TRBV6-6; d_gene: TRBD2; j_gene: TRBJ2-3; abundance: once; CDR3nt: TGTGCCAGCAGCCGAAAGGGTATAGCGGGAGGGGTCACAGATACGCAGTATTTT; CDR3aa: CASSRKGIAGGVTDTQYF
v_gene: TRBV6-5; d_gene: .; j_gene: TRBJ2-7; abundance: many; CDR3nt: TGTGCCAGCAGTTACTCACAGCCAGGGCCCTACGAGCAGTACTTC; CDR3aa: CASSYSQPGPYEQYF
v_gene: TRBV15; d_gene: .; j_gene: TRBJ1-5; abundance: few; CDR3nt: TGTGCCACCAGCAGTCAGGGTTATCAGCCCCAGCATTTT; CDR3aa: CATSSQGYQPQHF
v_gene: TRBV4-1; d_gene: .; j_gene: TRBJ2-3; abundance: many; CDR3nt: TGCGCCAGCAGCCAGGCCGGGCTCCACACAGATACGCAGTATTTT; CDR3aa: CASSQAGLHTDTQYF
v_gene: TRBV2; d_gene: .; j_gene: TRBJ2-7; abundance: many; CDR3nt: TGTGCCAGCAAGAGCCGACCCGGGGGATACGAGCAGTACTTC; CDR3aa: CASKSRPGGYEQYF
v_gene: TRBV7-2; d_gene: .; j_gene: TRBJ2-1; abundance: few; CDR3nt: TGTGCCAGCAGCTTAGTCAGGGACAATGAGCAGTTCTTC; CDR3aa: CASSLVRDNEQFF
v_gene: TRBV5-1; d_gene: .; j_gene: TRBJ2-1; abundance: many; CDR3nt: TGCGCCAGCAGCTTGGGGGGGGATGAGCAGTTCTTC; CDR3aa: CASSLGGDEQFF
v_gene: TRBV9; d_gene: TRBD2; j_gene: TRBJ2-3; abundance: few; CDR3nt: TGTGCCAGCAGCGCTCTAGCGGGGTCGTACAAGGGGGATACGCAGTATTTT; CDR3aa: CASSALAGSYKGDTQYF
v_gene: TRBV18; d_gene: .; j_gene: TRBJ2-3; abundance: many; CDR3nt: TGTGCCAGCTCACTGCAGGGAGGAGGCACAGATACGCAGTATTTT; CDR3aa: CASSLQGGGTDTQYF
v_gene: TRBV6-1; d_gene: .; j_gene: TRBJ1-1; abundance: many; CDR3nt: TGTGCCAGCAGTGTAAGGGGGGACACTGAAGCTTTCTTT; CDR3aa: CASSVRGDTEAFF
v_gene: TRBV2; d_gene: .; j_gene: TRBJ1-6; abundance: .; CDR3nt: TGTGCCAGCAGTGAACTGAGCTCCTATAATTCACCCCTCCACTTT; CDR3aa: CASSELSSYNSPLHF
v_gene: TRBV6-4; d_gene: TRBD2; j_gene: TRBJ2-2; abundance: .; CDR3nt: TGTGCCAGCAGTGGACTAGCAGACACCGGGGAGCTGTTTTTT; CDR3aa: CASSGLADTGELFF
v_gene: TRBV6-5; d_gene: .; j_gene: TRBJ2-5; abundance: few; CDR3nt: TGTGCCAGCAGTTTAGACGCGTACCAAGAGACCCAGTACTTC; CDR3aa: CASSLDAYQETQYF
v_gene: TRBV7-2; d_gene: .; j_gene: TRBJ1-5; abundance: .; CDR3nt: TGTGCCAGCAGCTTAGGGGGTAGCGGTCAGCCCCAGCATTTT; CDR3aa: CASSLGGSGQPQHF
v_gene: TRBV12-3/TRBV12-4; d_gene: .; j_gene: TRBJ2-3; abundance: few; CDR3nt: TGTGCCAGCAGCTATCGTGCTAGCACAGATACGCAGTATTTT; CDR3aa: CASSYRASTDTQYF
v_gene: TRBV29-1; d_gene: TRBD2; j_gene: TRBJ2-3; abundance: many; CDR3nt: TGCAGCGTTGAAGTGAGCGGGAGTTGGGATTTTTCTGTTATGCCAGATACGCAGTATTTT; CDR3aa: CSVEVSGSWDFSVMPDTQYF
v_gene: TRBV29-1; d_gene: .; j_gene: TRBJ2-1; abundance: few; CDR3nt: TGCAGCGTTGAAAGGGGAAGGGCGCAAGGGGGGCAGTTCTTC; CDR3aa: CSVERGRAQGGQFF
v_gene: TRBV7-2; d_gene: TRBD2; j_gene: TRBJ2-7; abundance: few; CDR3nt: TGTGCCAGCACCCCAGGGGGTAGCGGGGGGTACGAGCAGTACTTC; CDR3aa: CASTPGGSGGYEQYF
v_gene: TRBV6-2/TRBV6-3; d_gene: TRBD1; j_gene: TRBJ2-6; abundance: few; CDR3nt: TGTGCCAGCAGTTACGGGGCAGGGGGTACTGCTGGGGCCAACGTCCTGACTTTC; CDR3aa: CASSYGAGGTAGANVLTF
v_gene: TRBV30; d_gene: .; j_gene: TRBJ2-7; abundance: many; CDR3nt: TGTGCCTCCTTTGGGCCTCGCGTACTCTACGAGCAGTACTTC; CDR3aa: CASFGPRVLYEQYF
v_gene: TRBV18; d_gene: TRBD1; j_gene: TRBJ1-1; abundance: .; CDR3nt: TGTGCCAGCTCAGCGGGACAGGGGGCCACTGAAGCTTTCTTT; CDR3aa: CASSAGQGATEAFF
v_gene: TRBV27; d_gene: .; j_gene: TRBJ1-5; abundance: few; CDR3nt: TGTGCCAGCAGCCGTCTCAACAGGGAACAGCCCCAGCATTTT; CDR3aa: CASSRLNREQPQHF
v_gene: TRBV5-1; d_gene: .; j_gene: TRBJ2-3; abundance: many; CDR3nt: TGCGCCAGCAGCTTGGAGTCTAGCACAGATACGCAGTATTTT; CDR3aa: CASSLESSTDTQYF
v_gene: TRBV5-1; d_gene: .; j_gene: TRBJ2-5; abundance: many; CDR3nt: TGCGCCAGCAGCTTAACTTACCAAGAGACCCAGTACTTC; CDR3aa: CASSLTYQETQYF
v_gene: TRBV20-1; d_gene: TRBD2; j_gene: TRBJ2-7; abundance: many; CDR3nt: TGCAGTGCTAGAGATCTGGGCAGGGAGGGGACCTACGAGCAGTACTTC; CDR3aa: CSARDLGREGTYEQYF
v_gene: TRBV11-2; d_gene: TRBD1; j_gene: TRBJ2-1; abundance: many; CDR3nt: TGTGCCAGCAGCTCCCCCCTCGGACAGGCCTCCTACAATGAGCAGTTCTTC; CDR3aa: CASSSPLGQASYNEQFF